The 2 T cell receptor beta chains in this list originate from one sample, sequenced in a study of blood T cell repertoires in COVID-19. The repertoire was sequenced with immunoSEQ multiplex PCR; TCRdb's copy has only in-frame clones and lacks some. The sample holds 280,000 or so clones, approximately 84% seen once. The sequencing input was peripheral blood. The receptors were gathered from a woman aged 30 to 39 who had recovered from COVID-19.

This clone was counted once. This rearrangement joins TRBV27 to TRBJ2-7, with a possible D match to TRBD1 (6 bases). Per germline, CDR1 MNHEY and CDR2 SMNVEV (reference sequence). The CDR3 is made up of 14 amino acids. Trimming left V 5 bases short and J 3 bases short, with 14 bases between. This CDR3 reads CASSRGRDNYEQYF. The DNA for the CDR3 is TGTGCCAGCAGTCGGGGAAGGGACAACTACGAGCAGTACTTC.

This sequence joins TRBV10-3 and TRBJ1-2; D gene unclear. The CDR3 extends over 13 amino acids. Germline CDR1 is ENHRY and CDR2 is SYGVKD. Deletions cut 7 bases from V and 7 bases from J, with 16 bases between. CDR3 loop: CAITPEGITGYTF. The CDR3, as DNA: TGTGCCATCACCCCTGAGGGTATTACTGGCTACACCTTC.